The 16 T cell receptor beta chains below all came from one sample that was sequenced in a study of blood T cell repertoires in COVID-19. Sequenced by immunoSEQ multiplex PCR; TCRdb stores in-frame clones only, minus some. Of about 200,000 clones listed, 80% are singletons. What was sequenced was peripheral blood. These receptors all stem from a human donor in a cohort sampled during active COVID-19.

The chain uses TRBV7-2 and TRBJ1-5, with 7 bases lining up with TRBD1. Germline lookup yields CDR1 SGHTA and CDR2 FQGNSA. The V gene end was trimmed by 5 bases and the J gene end by 2 bases; junction bases not matched to a gene: 6. This CDR3 is 15 amino acids long. In DNA form, the CDR3 reads TGTGCCAGCAGCCTTACAGGGGTGGGCAATCAGCCCCAGCATTTT. Translation gives CASSLTGVGNQPQHF. Combining the CDR3 with reference TRBV7-2 and TRBJ1-5 gives the whole variable domain GAGVSQSPSNKVTEKGKDVELRCDPISGHTALYWYRQSLGQGLEFLIYFQGNSAPDKSGLPSDRFSAERTGGSVSTLTIQRTQQEDSAVYLCASSLTGVGNQPQHFGDGTRLSIL.

The rearrangement links TRBV19 to TRBJ1-6, with D tentatively TRBD1 (5 bases). Trimming pared 5 bases from V and 10 bases from J, leaving 18 bases between. The CDR3 has 15 amino acids. Looked up from germline, CDR1 is LNHDA and CDR2 is SQIVND (reference sequence). CDR3 sequence reads: CASSAPGLRGSPLHF. The CDR3, as DNA: TGTGCCAGTAGTGCGCCGGGACTTAGAGGCTCACCCCTCCACTTT.

This clone was counted between two and nine times. At one end the junction does not follow the germline gene, possibly because of a read error. This chain links TRBV5-1 with TRBJ2-1; the match to TRBD2 covers 8 bases. Germline V gene data show CDR1 as SGHRS and CDR2 as YFSETQ. The CDR3 is made up of 13 amino acids. The CDR3 DNA is TGCGCCAGCAGCTTGTGGGGGGAAGCGGGAGTGGTCTTC. It codes for CASSLWGEAGVVF. Full variable domain (missing parts from reference TRBV5-1 and TRBJ2-1): KAGVTQTPRYLIKTRGQQVTLSCSPISGHRSVSWYQQTPGQGLQFLFEYFSETQRNKGNFPGRFSGRQFSNSRSEMNVSTLELGDSALYLCASSLWGEAGVVFGPGTRLTVL.

The sample holds a few counts of this clone. Within the sample, other DNA sequences also encode this same CDR3. The J gene is TRBJ1-4, the V gene TRBV5-1, with a possible D match to TRBD1 (5 bases). V dropped 2 bases and J dropped 4 bases, with 9 bases sitting between them. Germline values: CDR1 SGHRS, CDR2 YFSETQ. This CDR3 has 14 amino acids. The CDR3 bases are TGCGCCAGCAGCTTCGGGGGGAGTAATGAAAAACTGTTTTTT. Protein product: CASSFGGSNEKLFF.

This chain connects TRBV7-2 to TRBJ2-1, with TRBD2 identical over 9 bases. Germline CDR1 SGHTA, CDR2 FQGNSA. The CDR3 spans 17 residues. The V and J ends lost 5 bases and 5 bases, in that order; junction bases with no gene match: 13. CDR3 loop: CASSLTLIAGDHNEQFF. CDR3 nucleotide sequence: TGTGCCAGCAGCCTCACATTGATAGCGGGGGACCACAATGAGCAGTTCTTC.

The rearrangement uses TRBV10-3 and TRBJ1-1, with D possibly TRBD1 on 6 matching bases. Between the trimmed V and J ends, which lost 6 bases and 6 bases, there was a span of 14 bases. The CDR3 length is 13 residues. The germline gives CDR1 ENHRY, CDR2 SYGVKD. The CDR3 here is CAIRDSPSAEAFF. The CDR3, as DNA: TGTGCCATCAGGGACAGCCCTTCTGCTGAAGCTTTCTTT.

The rearrangement links TRBV7-8 to TRBJ2-5, with D hard to call. CDR3 length: 15 residues. V was trimmed by 2 bases and J by 1 base, leaving 11 bases between them. The V gene's germline CDR1 is SGHVS and CDR2 FQNEAQ. The CDR3 nucleotides are TGTGCCAGCAGCTTATCTTCACAGTTCCAAGAGACCCAGTACTTC. This gives the protein CASSLSSQFQETQYF.

The gene calls are TRBV11-3 and TRBJ1-1; no definite D call. Per germline, CDR1 SGHNT and CDR2 YENEEA. The CDR3 extends over 13 amino acids. V gave up 1 base and J gave up 6 bases, with 9 bases separating them. Here the CDR3 DNA reads TGTGCCAGCAGCTTAGGAGGTGAGGCTGAAGCTTTCTTT. It encodes CASSLGGEAEAFF.

The chain couples TRBV6-5 to TRBJ1-5, with D perhaps matching TRBD1 (5 bases). The germline gives CDR1 MNHEY, CDR2 SVGAGI. Trimming took 0 bases from V and 4 from J, leaving 10 bases between them. This CDR3 has 15 amino acids. The CDR3 reads CASSYSTEPNQPQHF. The CDR3 nucleotides read TGTGCCAGCAGTTACTCGACAGAACCTAATCAGCCCCAGCATTTT.

The rearrangement links TRBV3-1 (or the pseudogene TRBV3-2) to TRBJ2-7, with 9 bases lining up with TRBD1. Trimming at V came to 5 bases and at J to 4 bases, leaving 3 bases not matched to a gene. Germline CDR1 and CDR2: LGHDT and YNNKEL (reference sequence). This CDR3 is built from 13 residues. CDR3 amino acids: CASSFDRGYEQYF. The DNA of the CDR3 is TGTGCCAGCAGCTTCGACAGGGGGTACGAGCAGTACTTC.

This sequence joins TRBV18 and TRBJ1-5; 10 bases agree with TRBD1. There are 17 residues in the CDR3. V dropped 5 bases and J dropped 4; count of bases not matched to a gene: 11. Per germline, CDR1 KGHSH and CDR2 LQKENI. The DNA for the CDR3 is TGTGCCAGCTCATCCTTCGCCGGGACAGGGGCTAATCAGCCCCAGCATTTT. Translating gives CASSSFAGTGANQPQHF.

V and J are TRBV9 and TRBJ1-2; TRBD1 might be the D (6 bases). Germline CDR1 SGDLS, CDR2 YYNGEE. This CDR3 spans 14 amino acids. The V end was cut by 3 bases, the J end by 5 bases, with 14 bases between. CDR3 loop: CASSAATGFYGYTF. CDR3 DNA sequence: TGTGCCAGCAGCGCCGCAACAGGGTTTTATGGCTACACCTTC.

The V call is TRBV5-1, the J call TRBJ2-3, with D maybe TRBD2 (5 bases). Germline values: CDR1 SGHRS, CDR2 YFSETQ. Trimming stripped 4 bases from V and 0 bases from J, with 9 bases between. The CDR3 is 14 residues long. CDR3 in DNA: TGCGCCAGCAGCCCAGGACTGAGCACAGATACGCAGTATTTT. Translated: CASSPGLSTDTQYF. The full variable domain, in which reference TRBV5-1 and TRBJ2-3 provide the parts outside the CDR3, is KAGVTQTPRYLIKTRGQQVTLSCSPISGHRSVSWYQQTPGQGLQFLFEYFSETQRNKGNFPGRFSGRQFSNSRSEMNVSTLELGDSALYLCASSPGLSTDTQYFGPGTRLTVL.

The CDR3 protein is CASSLQGVTGELFF. DNA for the CDR3: TGTGCCAGCAGCTTACAGGGAGTCACCGGGGAGCTGTTTTTT. The chain has TRBV5-8 and TRBJ2-2, with TRBD1 as a possible D gene (6 bases). Germline CDR1 reads SGHTS; CDR2 reads YDEGEE. This CDR3 spans 14 amino acids. The ends were cut back, 2 bases at V and 4 bases at J, with 9 bases in the middle.

V and J are TRBV21-1 and TRBJ1-6; TRBD1 is the table's D call, not checked against the DNA. TRBV21-1 is a pseudogene. This CDR3 contains 17 residues. DNA for the CDR3: TGTGCCAGCAGCAAAGAACAGGACCCATCCATGTTTTGGGCCCTCCACTTT. It specifies CASSKEQDPSMFWALHF.

The chain combines TRBV18 with TRBJ1-4; D might be TRBD1 (5 bases). V was pared by 3 bases and J by 5 bases, with 13 bases between. The CDR3 is 15 amino acids. Germline V CDR1 and CDR2: KGHSH, LQKENI. CDR3 region: CASSPRRAGNEKLFF. The CDR3 nucleotides read TGTGCCAGCTCACCGCGTCGGGCAGGGAATGAAAAACTGTTTTTT.